Below, 27 T cell receptor beta chains from the same sample are listed, as sequenced in a study of shared T cell receptors in the human thymus. Profiled with immunoSEQ multiplex PCR; TCRdb holds only in-frame clones, not every one. The profile shows about 660,000 clones, 88% of them singletons. The sample was also reused in another study, on human thymus T cells.

Specimen: thymocytes. The receptors were sampled from a boy under three years old with a congenital heart defect.

V and J are TRBV6-4 and TRBJ2-1; 7 nucleotides line up with TRBD2. CDR1 and CDR2 from the germline V gene are MRHNA and SNTAGT. Trimming took 4 bases from V and 6 from J; bases not matched to a gene: 9. This CDR3 has 15 residues. The CDR3 DNA reads TGTGCCAGCAGTGGTACTAGCGCCCGAACCAATGAGCAGTTCTTC. It specifies CASSGTSARTNEQFF.

The V call is TRBV6-5, the J call TRBJ2-5; D is unresolved. The J call could be wrong; TRBJ2-7 is a better fit for the DNA end. CDR1 is MNHEY and CDR2 is SVGAGI in the germline V gene. This CDR3 contains 13 residues. The CDR3 is CASSSGILSEQYF. CDR3 nucleotide sequence: TGTGCCAGCAGCTCAGGAATCCTTAGCGAGCAGTACTTC.

The chain has TRBV5-1 and TRBJ2-2; D is perhaps TRBD1 (5 bases). The germline V gene encodes CDR1 SGHRS and CDR2 YFSETQ. This CDR3 contains 15 residues. Deletions cut 5 bases from V and 1 base from J, with 12 bases between. The CDR3, as DNA: TGCGCCAGCAGTCCCCAGGGCGGGAACACCGGGGAGCTGTTTTTT. It translates to CASSPQGGNTGELFF.

Only a few counts were recorded for this clone. The genes are TRBV4-3 and TRBJ2-2; 10 bases map to TRBD2. Germline V CDR1 and CDR2: LGHNA, YSLEER. V shed 4 bases and J 1 base; nucleotides not matched to a gene: 3. The CDR3 extends over 16 amino acids. CDR3 bases: TGCGCCAGCAGCCTCGGACTAGCGGTGAACACCGGGGAGCTGTTTTTT. Amino acid sequence: CASSLGLAVNTGELFF.

V is TRBV5-1 and J is TRBJ1-5; TRBD1 aligns across 7 bases. This CDR3 has 15 residues. CDR1 SGHRS and CDR2 YFSETQ come from the germline V gene. V shed 0 bases and J 4 bases; nucleotides not matched to a gene: 4. The CDR3 nucleotides read TGCGCCAGCAGCTTGGATGACAGGGAAAATCAGCCCCAGCATTTT. As protein: CASSLDDRENQPQHF. Variable domain in full (rest from reference TRBV5-1 and TRBJ1-5): KAGVTQTPRYLIKTRGQQVTLSCSPISGHRSVSWYQQTPGQGLQFLFEYFSETQRNKGNFPGRFSGRQFSNSRSEMNVSTLELGDSALYLCASSLDDRENQPQHFGDGTRLSIL.

The V call is TRBV27, the J call TRBJ1-4; no definite D call. V dropped 4 bases and J dropped 6 bases, with 24 bases sitting between them. The germline CDR1 and CDR2 sequences are MNHEY and SMNVEV (reference sequence). This CDR3 has 18 residues. As DNA, the CDR3 is TGTGCCAGCAGTTCACATTATGCCCCGGCGGGCCGACATGAAAAACTGTTTTTT. It specifies CASSSHYAPAGRHEKLFF. The whole variable domain, remainder taken from reference TRBV27 and TRBJ1-4, is EAQVTQNPRYLITVTGKKLTVTCSQNMNHEYMSWYRQDPGLGLRQIYYSMNVEVTDKGDVPEGYKVSRKEKRNFPLILESPSPNQTSLYFCASSSHYAPAGRHEKLFFGSGTQLSVL.

The chain couples TRBV14 to TRBJ2-7; 11 bases fit TRBD2. This CDR3 has 18 residues. The V segment lost 1 base and the J segment 0 bases; nucleotides outside the gene matches: 8. CDR1 and CDR2 from the germline V gene are SGHDN and FVKESK. CDR3 DNA sequence: TGTGCCAGCAGCCAAGGTGGCCTAGCGGGGGGTAGCTCCTACGAGCAGTACTTC. Translation gives CASSQGGLAGGSSYEQYF.

This rearrangement joins TRBV11-2 to TRBJ2-5; D possibly corresponds to TRBD1 (7 bases). Trimming removed 1 base from V and 2 bases from J, with 14 bases in between. The CDR3 is made up of 16 amino acids. CDR1 is SGHAT and CDR2 is FQNNGV in the germline V gene. The CDR3 region has the DNA TGTGCCAGCAGCTTAGGTACCAGGGGGGCACAAGAGACCCAGTACTTC. This encodes CASSLGTRGAQETQYF.

The rearrangement uses TRBV11-3 and TRBJ2-1, with D possibly being TRBD1 (5 bases). Germline CDR1 is SGHNT and CDR2 is YENEEA. V gave up 5 bases and J gave up 5 bases, with 13 bases separating them. The CDR3 spans 14 residues. The CDR3 bases are TGTGCCAGCAGCCTCGCGGACAACCACAATGAGCAGTTCTTC. Translated: CASSLADNHNEQFF.

The rearrangement uses TRBV5-1 and TRBJ1-4; D uncertain. In germline, CDR1 is SGHRS, CDR2 YFSETQ. This CDR3 spans 17 amino acids. The ends were cut back, 0 bases at V and 7 bases at J, with 19 bases in the middle. The CDR3 nucleotides read TGCGCCAGCAGCTTGGGTTCAAGTTCCGGGGAACCTGAAAAACTGTTTTTT. This gives the protein CASSLGSSSGEPEKLFF.

J is TRBJ2-1 and V is TRBV4-3; TRBD2 aligns across 9 bases. V gave up 4 bases and J gave up 6 bases; unmatched junction bases: 7. This CDR3 has 15 amino acids. Per germline, CDR1 LGHNA and CDR2 YSLEER. The CDR3 DNA sequence: TGCGCCAGCAGCCCGCTAGCGGGAAAGGTCAATGAGCAGTTCTTC. Protein sequence: CASSPLAGKVNEQFF.

This chain connects TRBV5-1 to TRBJ2-1; 7 positions match TRBD2. This CDR3 has 15 residues. Trimming removed 4 bases from V and 5 bases from J; junction bases left unmatched: 9. Germline V gene data show CDR1 as SGHRS and CDR2 as YFSETQ. The CDR3 spells CASSVTGTTNNEQFF. The DNA for the CDR3 is TGCGCCAGCAGCGTAACCGGGACTACCAACAATGAGCAGTTCTTC.

The V gene is TRBV19, the J gene TRBJ2-7; no clear D gene. Per germline, CDR1 LNHDA and CDR2 SQIVND (reference sequence). The V end lost 5 bases, the J end lost 3 bases, and 11 bases lay between the germline ends. CDR3 length equals 13 residues. Written as DNA, the CDR3 is TGTGCCAGTAGTGTAGCCTCAGGCTACGAGCAGTACTTC. Translated: CASSVASGYEQYF.

V and J are TRBV7-9 and TRBJ1-2, with TRBD1 as a possible D gene (5 bases). The V gene's germline CDR1 is SEHNR and CDR2 FQNEAQ (reference sequence). The V gene lost 1 base and the J gene lost 6 bases, with 9 bases spanning the gap. This CDR3 spans 13 amino acids. The CDR3 nucleotides read TGTGCCAGCAGCTTAGGAGCAGGGAATGGCTACACCTTC. Its translation: CASSLGAGNGYTF.

This clone appeared a few times. V and J are TRBV25-1 and TRBJ2-1, with 7 nucleotides matching TRBD2. With 7 bases clipped from V and 1 base from J, the junction kept 7 bases outside the gene matches. The CDR3 is made up of 15 amino acids. Germline V CDR1 and CDR2: MGHDK, SYGVNS. CDR3 DNA: TGTGCCAGCACCGCCTCGGGAGGTTCCTACAATGAGCAGTTCTTC. Protein sequence: CASTASGGSYNEQFF.

The chain combines TRBV5-1 with TRBJ2-1, with TRBD2 matching over 10 bases. The CDR3 contains 16 residues. Losses at the gene ends were 0 bases for V and 9 bases for J; bases not matched to a gene: 9. The germline V gene has CDR1 SGHRS and CDR2 YFSETQ. For the CDR3, the DNA is TGCGCCAGCAGCTTGGAAGCAGCGGGAGGGCCGGGTGAGCAGTTCTTC. Its translation: CASSLEAAGGPGEQFF.

This chain joins TRBV5-8 and TRBJ2-7; 7 bases map to TRBD2. Germline CDR1 reads SGHTS; CDR2 reads YDEGEE. The V and J ends lost 1 base and 6 bases, in that order; junction bases with no gene match: 13. This CDR3 is 16 amino acids long. This chain's CDR3 is CASSLIGGGPPLEQYF. The CDR3 DNA follows: TGTGCCAGCAGCTTGATCGGGGGAGGGCCTCCTCTCGAGCAGTACTTC.

The rearrangement joins TRBV6-1 to TRBJ2-7; 9 bases map to TRBD2. This CDR3 contains 14 residues. Germline V CDR1 and CDR2: MNHNS, SASEGT. After removal of 5 bases from V and 3 bases from J, the junction contained 5 bases not matched to a gene. CDR3 DNA: TGTGCCAGCAGTCGTAGGCGGGAGGGCTACGAGCAGTACTTC. It codes for CASSRRREGYEQYF.

This rearrangement joins TRBV19 to TRBJ2-7, with TRBD1 matching 8 bases. The junction had 15 bases not matched to a gene; V was cut back by 3 bases and J by 5 bases. CDR1 LNHDA and CDR2 SQIVND come from the germline V gene (reference sequence). The CDR3 has 17 amino acids. CDR3 coding DNA: TGTGCCAGTAGTATTGTAGGTATCCGGGACAGGCCGCACGAGCAGTACTTC. It encodes CASSIVGIRDRPHEQYF.

The chain has TRBV15 and TRBJ2-1; 10 bases line up with TRBD2. The CDR3 loop spans 15 amino acids. V gave up 3 bases and J gave up 7 bases; unmatched junction bases: 6. In germline, CDR1 is LNHNV, CDR2 YYDKDF (reference sequence). The CDR3 region has the DNA TGTGCCACCAGCAGGAGCGGGAGGGGGAAAAATGAGCAGTTCTTC. It specifies CATSRSGRGKNEQFF. The full variable domain, completed using reference TRBV15 and TRBJ2-1, is DAMVIQNPRYQVTQFGKPVTLSCSQTLNHNVMYWYQQKSSQAPKLLFHYYDKDFNNEADTPDNFQSRRPNTSFCFLDIRSPGLGDTAMYLCATSRSGRGKNEQFFGPGTRLTVL.

The rearrangement links TRBV27 to TRBJ1-4; D is perhaps TRBD1 (6 bases). Germline assignment: CDR1 MNHEY and CDR2 SMNVEV (reference sequence). Trimming took 0 bases from V and 0 from J, leaving 14 bases between them. This CDR3 is 18 amino acids long. CDR3 DNA sequence: TGTGCCAGCAGTTTATCTCGATCCAGGGGTGCAACTAATGAAAAACTGTTTTTT. Amino acid sequence: CASSLSRSRGATNEKLFF.

The V and J genes are TRBV29-1 and TRBJ1-1; 7 bases are shared with TRBD1. With V trimmed by 4 bases and J by 0 bases, 2 bases remained unmatched. CDR3 size: 13 residues. Germline CDR1 is SQVTM and CDR2 is ANQGSEA. The CDR3 here is CSVGDSLNTEAFF. The CDR3 bases are TGCAGCGTTGGGGACAGCCTGAACACTGAAGCTTTCTTT.

V is TRBV4-1 and J is TRBJ2-5; TRBD2 matches at 8 bases. Germline V gives CDR1 MGHRA, CDR2 YSYEKL. V gave up 3 bases and J gave up 0 bases; unmatched junction bases: 9. The CDR3 runs to 17 residues. The CDR3 DNA reads as TGCGCCAGCAGCCAGGAGGTCCGGGAGGGGTACCAAGAGACCCAGTACTTC. Translating gives CASSQEVREGYQETQYF.

The V and J genes are TRBV19 and TRBJ1-1; D not resolved. Germline CDR1 and CDR2: LNHDA and SQIVND (reference sequence). V gave up 6 bases and J gave up 5 bases, with 22 bases separating them. The CDR3 spans 16 residues. CDR3 region: CASSPRSPGYVTEAFF. The CDR3 region has the DNA TGTGCCAGTAGCCCCAGGTCCCCTGGGTATGTAACTGAAGCTTTCTTT.

The chain uses TRBV27 and TRBJ2-3, with D possibly matching TRBD2 (6 bases). Germline V gene sequence: CDR1 MNHEY, CDR2 SMNVEV (reference sequence). With 5 bases removed from V and 3 bases from J, the gap between germline ends came to 18 bases. The CDR3 has 16 residues. CDR3: CASSLGGRRGTDTQYF. For the CDR3, the DNA is TGTGCCAGCAGTCTCGGCGGAAGGAGGGGTACAGATACGCAGTATTTT.

This rearrangement joins TRBV13 to TRBJ2-7; 12 bases fit TRBD2. The junction had 16 bases not matched to a gene; V was cut back by 4 bases and J by 6 bases. Germline assignment: CDR1 PRHDT and CDR2 FYEKMQ (reference sequence). This CDR3 is 18 amino acids long. The CDR3 spells CASSSYRLRLAGVGEQYF. CDR3 DNA: TGTGCCAGCAGCTCCTACCGACTTCGACTAGCGGGAGTAGGCGAGCAGTACTTC.

This chain's CDR3 is CASSQDRGLEGLSTDTQYF. The CDR3 nucleotides are TGCGCCAGCAGCCAAGATAGGGGACTAGAAGGTCTTAGCACAGATACGCAGTATTTT. The chain has TRBV4-1 and TRBJ2-3; TRBD2 matches 8 bases. V trimming: 0 bases; J trimming: 0 bases; junction bases outside the gene matches: 11. The length of the CDR3 is 19 residues. In germline, CDR1 is MGHRA, CDR2 YSYEKL.